This TCR beta chain was identified in a study of T cell repertoires in cytomegalovirus infection (dated by TCRdb to the late 2010s). In the study overall: Donor HLA type was relevant to the analysis, because carriage of CMV infection together with the matching HLA type was indicated by public TCR beta signatures.

The CDR3 sequence holds 15 residues, the cysteine and phenylalanine included. Only the CDR3 portion is preserved as DNA: 45 bases, with reading frame beginning at the first base. CDR1 SGHTA and CDR2 FQGNSA are derived from the germline V gene. Results the study describes overall, beyond this receptor: In both this cohort and an independent roughly 350-donor cohort, the cumulative frequency of public TCR beta family members distinguished carriers of CMV infection plus the relevant HLA type. The ex vivo response was dominated by HLA-C-restricted CMV-specific TCR beta clonotypes, which also provided the single most frequent clonotype in two of eight donors.

About this clonotype itself: Its antigen is still unknown. At one end, the junction sequence differs from germline, possibly due to a read error.

Data came from an Illumina HiSeq 1500. TCRdb applied fastp at Q25 and MiXCR to the public reads, then kept only in-frame beta chains. Rows with a matching CDR3 protein are joined into one entry that keeps the most common DNA and genes. This sample lists around 530,000 distinct CDR3 sequences; around a quarter were detected once. The ten largest clones take up less than 15% of the sample. The sequence was collected from a human donor in good health (CMV status not recorded). Some clones in this sample may be carry-over from other donors' samples. The sample taken for sequencing was PBMCs. The sequence joins TRBV7-2 to TRBJ2-1, with 7 central nucleotides matching TRBD2. The CDR3 reads CASSLVGGGYNGQFF. At the DNA level, the sequence is TGTGCCAGCAGCTTAGTTGGGGGAGGGTACAATGGGCAGTTCTTC. With the portions outside the CDR3 filled from the reference TRBV7-2 and TRBJ2-1 genes, the complete variable region becomes GAGVSQSPSNKVTEKGKDVELRCDPISGHTALYWYRQSLGQGLEFLIYFQGNSAPDKSGLPSDRFSAERTGGSVSTLTIQRTQQEDSAVYLCASSLVGGGYNGQFFGPGTRLTVL.